Given below is one T cell receptor (beta chain) in context. No antigen is known for it. The source of the sample is a study of regulatory T cells in long-lasting Graves disease. Points from the study as a whole: Fewer public clonotypes were shared by new patients (roughly 970) than by persistent patients (roughly 2,600).

Building the TCR beta libraries relied on iRepertoire HTBI primers, and CDR3 regions underwent Arm-PCR. Methods used by the authors: Taken together, the samples had fewer than 65 TRBV and more than 12 TRBJ segments identified. TCRdb reprocessed the multiplex PCR reads with MiXCR, giving one entry per CDR3 protein. V and J calls and clone size were set by TCRdb, not the authors. The data contain a few hundred thousand distinct CDR3 sequences, 14% to 15% of them singletons. The time point denotes: newly diagnosed GD, antithyroid drugs for less than 3 months. RNA extracted from PBMCs served as the sequencing template. Germline-derived CDR1 and CDR2 are MGHRA and YSYEKL. The CDR3 extends over 14 amino acids. V dropped 3 bases and J dropped 9 bases, with 17 bases sitting between them. The data also belong to a second study, concerning T cells in Graves' hyperthyroidism and ophthalmopathy. From that study: Each diagnosis was grounded in clinical symptoms, serum thyroxine and TRAb, thyroid ultrasound, and orbital computed tomography. Blood also showed most of the thyroid clonotypes that were expanded above 0.001.

Sequencing used peripheral blood mononuclear cells (PBMCs), obtained at new diagnosis, from a patient treated with antithyroid drugs. V gene TRBV4-1 combines with J gene TRBJ1-2, with unresolved D. The sequence was obtained from a woman in her thirties or forties with Graves disease. CDR3 region: CASSQNPDGARYTF. The CDR3 DNA follows: TGCGCCAGCAGCCAGAACCCGGACGGTGCTCGCTACACCTTC.